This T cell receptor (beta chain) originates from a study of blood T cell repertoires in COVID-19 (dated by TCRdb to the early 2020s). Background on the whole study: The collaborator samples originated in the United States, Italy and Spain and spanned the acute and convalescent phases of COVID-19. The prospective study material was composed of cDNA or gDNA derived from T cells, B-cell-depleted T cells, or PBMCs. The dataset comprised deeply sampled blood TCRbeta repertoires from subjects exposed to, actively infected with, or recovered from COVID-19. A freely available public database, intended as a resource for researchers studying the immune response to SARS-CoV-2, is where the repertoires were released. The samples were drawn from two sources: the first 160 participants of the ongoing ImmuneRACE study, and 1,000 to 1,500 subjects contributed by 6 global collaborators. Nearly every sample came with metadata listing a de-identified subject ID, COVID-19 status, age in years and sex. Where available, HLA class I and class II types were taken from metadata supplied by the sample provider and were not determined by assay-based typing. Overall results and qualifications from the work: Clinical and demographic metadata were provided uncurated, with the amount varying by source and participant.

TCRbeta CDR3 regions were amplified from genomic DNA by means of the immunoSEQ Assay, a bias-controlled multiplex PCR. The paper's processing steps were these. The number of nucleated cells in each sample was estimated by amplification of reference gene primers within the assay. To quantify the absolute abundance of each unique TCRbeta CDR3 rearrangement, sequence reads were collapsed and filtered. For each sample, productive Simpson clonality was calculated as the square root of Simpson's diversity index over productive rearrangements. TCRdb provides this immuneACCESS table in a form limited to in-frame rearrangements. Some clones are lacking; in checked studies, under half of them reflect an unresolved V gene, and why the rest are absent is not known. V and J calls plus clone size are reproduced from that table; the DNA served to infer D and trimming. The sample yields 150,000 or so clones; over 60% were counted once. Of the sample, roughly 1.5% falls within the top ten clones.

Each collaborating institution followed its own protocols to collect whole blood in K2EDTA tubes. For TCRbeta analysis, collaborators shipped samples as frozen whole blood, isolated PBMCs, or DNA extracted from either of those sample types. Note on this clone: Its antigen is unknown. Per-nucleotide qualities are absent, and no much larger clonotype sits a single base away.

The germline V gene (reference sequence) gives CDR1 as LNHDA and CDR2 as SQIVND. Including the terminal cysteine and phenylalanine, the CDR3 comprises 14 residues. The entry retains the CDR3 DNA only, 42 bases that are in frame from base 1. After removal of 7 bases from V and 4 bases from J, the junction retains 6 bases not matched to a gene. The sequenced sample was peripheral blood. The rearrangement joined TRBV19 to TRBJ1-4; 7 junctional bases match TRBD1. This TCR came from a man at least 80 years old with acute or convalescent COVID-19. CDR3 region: CASNDRVDNEKLFF. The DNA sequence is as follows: TGTGCCAGTAATGACAGGGTTGATAATGAAAAACTGTTTTTT.